The TCR beta chain under discussion was sequenced for a study of cytomegalovirus exposure and HLA in healthy donors. Only in-frame clones appear in the TCRdb table, and some are missing; sequencing was by immunoSEQ multiplex PCR. The table records some 79,000 clones, around 94% of them present only once. The CDR3 consists of 15 residues. V lost 8 bases and J lost 1; bases outside the gene matches: 4. From germline, CDR1 is LNHDA and CDR2 SQIVND (reference sequence). This chain uses TRBV19 with TRBJ2-3, with 12 bases that match TRBD2. Sequenced: PBMCs. The TCR originated in a woman aged 18-29 years in good health and CMV-seropositive. CDR3 residues: CASARLAGGTDTQYF. The CDR3 bases are TGTGCCAGTGCCCGACTAGCGGGGGGCACAGATACGCAGTATTTT. Full variable domain (remainder filled in from reference TRBV19 and TRBJ2-3): DGGITQSPKYLFRKEGQNVTLSCEQNLNHDAMYWYRQDPGQGLRLIYYSQIVNDFQKGDIAEGYSVSREKKESFPLTVTSAQKNPTAFYLCASARLAGGTDTQYFGPGTRLTVL.